Following are 22 T cell receptor beta chains from one sample sequenced in a study of blood T cells in healthy people across ages. Then a second PCR, running roughly 7 to 11 cycles, was carried out with a sample-barcoded 5' primer and a J-beta primer mix. MiXCR, applied by TCRdb to the 5' RACE reads, yields one record per CDR3 protein. The sample lists 1.8 million or so distinct CDR3 sequences, 30% to 40% occurring once. Sequenced: blood. The receptors stem from a human donor in good health.

This clonotype showed up just once. The chain joins TRBV7-9 to TRBJ1-2; D may be TRBD1 (6 bases). The CDR3 totals 13 residues. Trimming pared 5 bases from V and 7 bases from J, leaving 14 bases between. The germline gives CDR1 SEHNR, CDR2 FQNEAQ (reference sequence). CDR3 amino acids: CASSIMGGAGYTF. The CDR3 DNA reads as TGTGCCAGCAGCATAATGGGGGGCGCTGGCTACACCTTC.

This clonotype was recorded a few times. This chain uses TRBV2 with TRBJ1-2; no firm D call. This CDR3 has 11 amino acids. Looked up from germline, CDR1 is SNHLY and CDR2 is FYNNEI. Trimming shortened V by 4 bases and J by 8 bases, and 8 bases separated the two germline ends. Here the CDR3 DNA reads TGTGCCAGCAGTGGAGGGAGCGGCTACACCTTC. This gives the protein CASSGGSGYTF.

The chain links TRBV9 to TRBJ2-5, with 8 bases fitting TRBD2. The ends lost 0 bases at V and 6 bases at J; junction bases unmatched: 7. This CDR3 spans 15 amino acids. Per germline, CDR1 SGDLS and CDR2 YYNGEE. CDR3 sequence (DNA): TGTGCCAGCAGCGTAGACGGCGGGGGGCGACAGACCCAGTACTTC. The encoded protein is CASSVDGGGRQTQYF.

This clonotype was found a few times. The chain combines TRBV29-1 with TRBJ1-5, with D possibly being TRBD1 (6 bases). This CDR3 has 13 residues. Trimming left V 4 bases short and J 10 bases short, with 17 bases between. Germline values: CDR1 SQVTM, CDR2 ANQGSEA. The chain's CDR3 is CSVADSPLQPQHF. The CDR3 DNA sequence: TGCAGCGTTGCGGACAGCCCATTACAACCCCAGCATTTT.

The chain links TRBV5-1 to TRBJ2-1; 7 nucleotides match TRBD2. Germline CDR1 is SGHRS and CDR2 is YFSETQ. CDR3 length: 16 residues. V shed 3 bases and J 1 base; nucleotides not matched to a gene: 7. CDR3 in DNA: TGCGCCAGCAGCTGGGGAGGGGTTAGGTCCTACAATGAGCAGTTCTTC. This encodes CASSWGGVRSYNEQFF.

This sequence joins TRBV5-1 and TRBJ2-1; weak D call: TRBD1 (8 bases). Germline-derived CDR1 and CDR2 are SGHRS and YFSETQ. Between the trimmed V and J ends, which lost 3 bases and 7 bases, there was a span of 17 bases. This CDR3 spans 15 amino acids. CDR3 nucleotide sequence: TGCGCCAGCAGCTACTCCTACAGGGGGGGTAATGAGCAGTTCTTC. Translated: CASSYSYRGGNEQFF.

V and J are TRBV3-1 and TRBJ1-1; 7 bases agree with TRBD1. Germline V lookup: CDR1 LGHDT, CDR2 YNNKEL (reference sequence). The CDR3 covers 13 residues. J lost 5 bases, V lost 6 bases, and 6 bases had no gene match. The CDR3 nucleotides are TGTGCCAGCAGGCAGACAGGGAAGACTGAAGCTTTCTTT. It is translated as CASRQTGKTEAFF. The variable domain in full, with the rest retrieved from reference TRBV3-1 and TRBJ1-1, is DTAVSQTPKYLVTQMGNDKSIKCEQNLGHDTMYWYKQDSKKFLKIMFSYNNKELIINETVPNRFSPKSPDKAHLNLHINSLELGDSAVYFCASRQTGKTEAFFGQGTRLTVV.

This rearrangement joins TRBV18 to TRBJ1-2; D uncertain. There are 14 residues in the CDR3. The germline gives CDR1 KGHSH, CDR2 LQKENI. Deletions cut 2 bases from V and 1 base from J, with 8 bases between. Here the CDR3 DNA reads TGTGCCAGCTCACCATGGGAAATTAACTATGGCTACACCTTC. It specifies CASSPWEINYGYTF.

This clonotype was counted a few times. At one end, the junction sequence differs from germline, possibly due to a read error. The genes are TRBV11-2 and TRBJ2-5, with 8 positions matching TRBD2. From germline, CDR1 is SGHAT and CDR2 FQNNGV. This CDR3 spans 14 amino acids. The CDR3 region has the DNA TGTGCCGGCAGCTCCGGGACTAGAATGGAGACCCAGTACTTC. It codes for CAGSSGTRMETQYF.

The table lists this clonotype with a few counts. This chain joins TRBV5-5 and TRBJ1-1; D gene unclear. This CDR3 is 11 amino acids long. Germline-derived CDR1 and CDR2 are SGHKS and YYEKEE (reference sequence). Trimming cost V 3 bases and J 8 bases, with 8 bases left between them. DNA for the CDR3: TGTGCCAGCAGCTCTAACATAGAAGCTTTCTTT. It encodes CASSSNIEAFF.

The rearrangement uses TRBV7-2 and TRBJ1-6; no reliable D call. Trimming stripped 2 bases from V and 12 bases from J, with 11 bases between. CDR3 length: 13 amino acids. CDR1 is SGHTA and CDR2 is FQGNSA in the germline V gene. Here the CDR3 DNA reads TGTGCCAGCAGCTTAACTCCTGAACAACCCCTCCACTTT. Its translation is CASSLTPEQPLHF.

The J gene is TRBJ2-5, the V gene TRBV11-2; D unresolved. The CDR3 length is 14 residues. V lost 5 bases and J lost 5, with 15 bases in between. Per germline, CDR1 SGHAT and CDR2 FQNNGV. CDR3 in DNA: TGTGCCAGCAGCCAACGGCTAGATACCGAGACCCAGTACTTC. Its translation is CASSQRLDTETQYF.

This clonotype was picked up a small number of times. CDR3 nucleotides: TGTGCCAGCAGTTTGAACAGGGACGGACAGCCCCAGCATTTT. It yields the protein CASSLNRDGQPQHF. The chain employs TRBV27 and TRBJ1-5; D perhaps matches TRBD1 (6 bases). Per the germline V gene, CDR1 is MNHEY and CDR2 is SMNVEV (reference sequence). This CDR3 has 14 residues. V shed 3 bases and J shed 7 bases, with 13 bases lying between them.

This sequence joins TRBV6-5 and TRBJ1-6; 7 bases match TRBD1. The germline V gene encodes CDR1 MNHEY and CDR2 SVGAGI. The CDR3 is made up of 12 amino acids. After removal of 5 bases from V and 10 bases from J, the junction contained 2 bases not matched to a gene. The CDR3 DNA reads as TGTGCCAGCAGTCGGACAGGCTCACCCCTCCACTTT. Translating gives CASSRTGSPLHF.

Only one count was recorded for this clonotype. The CDR3 sequence: CASSQDAVGSGEKLFF. For the CDR3, the DNA is TGCGCCAGCAGCCAAGATGCGGTTGGCAGCGGGGAAAAACTGTTTTTT. V usage is TRBV4-3 and J usage is TRBJ1-4; the D is unclear. CDR1 is LGHNA, CDR2 YSLEER, per germline. This CDR3 is 16 amino acids long. The V gene lost 0 bases and the J gene lost 8 bases, with 16 bases spanning the gap.

The genes are TRBV7-2 and TRBJ1-2; 8 nucleotides align to TRBD1. V shed 8 bases and J 0 bases; nucleotides not matched to a gene: 20. This CDR3 is 19 amino acids long. Germline V gene data show CDR1 as SGHTA and CDR2 as FQGNSA. The CDR3 spells CASAPRISGTGGANYGYTF. DNA for the CDR3: TGTGCCAGCGCCCCCCGTATTTCAGGAACAGGGGGTGCTAACTATGGCTACACCTTC.

The rearrangement uses TRBV5-1 and TRBJ2-7, with TRBD1 identical over 7 bases. Trimming took 6 bases from V and 3 from J; bases not matched to a gene: 9. Germline CDR1 is SGHRS and CDR2 is YFSETQ. The CDR3 is 14 amino acids. CDR3 coding DNA: TGCGCCAGCACCCGGGACAGTCAGTACTACGAGCAGTACTTC. This codes for CASTRDSQYYEQYF.

There are a few counts of this clonotype. The chain couples TRBV6-5 to TRBJ2-7; no clear D. The CDR3 contains 14 residues. V was clipped by 5 bases and J by 0 bases, with 11 bases between them. The germline CDR1 and CDR2 sequences are MNHEY and SVGAGI. DNA of the CDR3: TGTGCCAGCAGTAGGGCTTCGGGCTCCTACGAGCAGTACTTC. Translation gives CASSRASGSYEQYF.

The chain is built from TRBV27 and TRBJ2-7; 7 bases match TRBD1. CDR3 length: 15 residues. CDR1 is MNHEY and CDR2 is SMNVEV in the germline V gene (reference sequence). Unmatched junction bases numbered 10, after V lost 5 bases and J lost 3 bases. The CDR3 loop reads CASSRPGQKNYEQYF. CDR3 nucleotide sequence: TGTGCCAGCAGTCGGCCGGGACAGAAAAACTACGAGCAGTACTTC.

This clonotype occurred once. The J gene is TRBJ2-1, the V gene TRBV25-1, with D possibly being TRBD1 or TRBD2 (5 bases each). Trimming took off 1 base at V and 12 bases at J, with 16 bases between the two ends. This CDR3 is 14 amino acids long. The germline CDR1 and CDR2 sequences are MGHDK and SYGVNS. Written as DNA, the CDR3 is TGTGCCAGCAGTGAATTCCCCCCGGGGACGGGGCAGTTCTTC. It encodes CASSEFPPGTGQFF.

This clonotype was observed a few times. This rearrangement joins TRBV7-2 to TRBJ2-5, with no clear D. CDR1 is SGHTA and CDR2 is FQGNSA in the germline V gene. V lost 1 base, J lost 5 bases, and 11 bases lay in between. The CDR3 loop spans 14 amino acids. CDR3 in amino acids: CASSLGWSPETQYF. CDR3 DNA: TGTGCCAGCAGCTTAGGTTGGAGTCCGGAGACCCAGTACTTC.

This chain joins TRBV6-5 and TRBJ1-4; D is uncertain. This CDR3 spans 14 amino acids. The ends were cut back, 0 bases at V and 8 bases at J, with 10 bases in the middle. Germline V gene data show CDR1 as MNHEY and CDR2 as SVGAGI. CDR3 amino acids: CASSYSDGTEKLFF. The CDR3 coding sequence is TGTGCCAGCAGTTACTCGGACGGTACGGAAAAACTGTTTTTT.